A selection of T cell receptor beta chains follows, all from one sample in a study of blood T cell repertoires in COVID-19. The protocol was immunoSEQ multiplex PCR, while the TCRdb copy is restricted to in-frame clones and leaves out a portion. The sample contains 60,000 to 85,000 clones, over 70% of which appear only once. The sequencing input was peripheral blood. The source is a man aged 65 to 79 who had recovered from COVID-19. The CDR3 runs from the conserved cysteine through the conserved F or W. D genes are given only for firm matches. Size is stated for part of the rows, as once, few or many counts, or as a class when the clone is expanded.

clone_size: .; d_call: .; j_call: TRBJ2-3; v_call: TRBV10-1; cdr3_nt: TGCGCCAGCAGTGAGGGGCAGTGGGGGGTGGATACGCAGTATTTT; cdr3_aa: CASSEGQWGVDTQYF
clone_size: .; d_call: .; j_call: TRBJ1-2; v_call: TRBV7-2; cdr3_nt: TGTGCCAGCAGCCCCCAGACATTTTCTAACTATGGCTACACCTTC; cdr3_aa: CASSPQTFSNYGYTF
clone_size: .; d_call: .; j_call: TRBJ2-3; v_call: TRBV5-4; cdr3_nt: TGTGCCAGCAGCTCCGAGACAGATACGCAGTATTTT; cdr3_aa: CASSSETDTQYF
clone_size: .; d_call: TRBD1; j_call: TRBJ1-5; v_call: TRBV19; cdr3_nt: TGTGCCAGCAGGGCAGGGGGCCTCAATCAGCCCCAGCATTTT; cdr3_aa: CASRAGGLNQPQHF
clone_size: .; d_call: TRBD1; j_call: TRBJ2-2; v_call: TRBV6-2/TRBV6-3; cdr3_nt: TGTGCCAGCAGTTACCCGAAGGGACAGAGCAACACCGGGGAGCTGTTTTTT; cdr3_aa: CASSYPKGQSNTGELFF
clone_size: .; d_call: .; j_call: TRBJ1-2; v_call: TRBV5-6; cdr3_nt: TGTGCCAGCAGTCGTGGACTCTGGAACTATGGCTACACCTTC; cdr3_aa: CASSRGLWNYGYTF
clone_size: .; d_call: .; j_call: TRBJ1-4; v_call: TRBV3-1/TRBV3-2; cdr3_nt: TGTGCCAGCAGCCAACGACCCTGGGACGGCCCGGGGAGGAATGAAAAACTGTTTTTT; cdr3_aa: CASSQRPWDGPGRNEKLFF
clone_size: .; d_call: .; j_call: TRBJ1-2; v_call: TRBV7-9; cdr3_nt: TGTGCCAGCAGCCCAACAGAAGGGGTTGGCTACACCTTC; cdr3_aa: CASSPTEGVGYTF
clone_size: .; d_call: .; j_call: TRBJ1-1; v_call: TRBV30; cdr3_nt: TGTGCCTGGACACAGGGCAACACTGAAGCTTTCTTT; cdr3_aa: CAWTQGNTEAFF
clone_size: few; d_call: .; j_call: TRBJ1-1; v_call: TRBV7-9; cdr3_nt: TGTGCCAGCAGCCCGCAAGGGGGTGCGAACACTGAAGCTTTCTTT; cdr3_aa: CASSPQGGANTEAFF
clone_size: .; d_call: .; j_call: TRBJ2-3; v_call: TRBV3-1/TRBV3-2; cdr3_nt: TGTGCCAGCAGCCTTAGCGCAGATACGCAGTATTTT; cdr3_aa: CASSLSADTQYF
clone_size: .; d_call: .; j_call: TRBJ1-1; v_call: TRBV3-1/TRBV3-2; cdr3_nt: TGTGCCAGCAGCCAAGGCTTAGGGGCTCTTTTCGGCACTGAAGCTTTCTTT; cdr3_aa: CASSQGLGALFGTEAFF
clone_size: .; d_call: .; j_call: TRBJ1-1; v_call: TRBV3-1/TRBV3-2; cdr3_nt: TGTGCCAGCAGCCAAGTTGCGGGGCCATCCCACCCTGAAGCTTTCTTT; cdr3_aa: CASSQVAGPSHPEAFF
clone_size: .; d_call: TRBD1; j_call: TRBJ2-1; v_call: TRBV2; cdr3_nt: TGTGCCAGCACATTACCAGGGGGCTCCCACAATGAGCAGTTCTTC; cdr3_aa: CASTLPGGSHNEQFF
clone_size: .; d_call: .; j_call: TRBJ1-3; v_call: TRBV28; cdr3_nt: TGTGCCAGCAGTTTTGTCAGTTTTCGTCCTGGAAACACCATATATTTT; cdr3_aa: CASSFVSFRPGNTIYF
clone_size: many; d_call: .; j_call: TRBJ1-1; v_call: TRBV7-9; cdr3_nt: TGTGCCAGCAGCCCCCAGGCAGGCGACACTGAAGCTTTCTTT; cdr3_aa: CASSPQAGDTEAFF
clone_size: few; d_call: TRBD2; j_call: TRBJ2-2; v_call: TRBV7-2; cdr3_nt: TGTGCCAGCAGCTCGAGCGGGAGGAGCACCGGGGAGCTGTTTTTT; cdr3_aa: CASSSSGRSTGELFF
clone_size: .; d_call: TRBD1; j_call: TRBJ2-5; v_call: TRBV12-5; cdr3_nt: TGTGCTAGTGGTCCGGGACAGGGTGTGGAGACCCAGTACTTC; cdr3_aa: CASGPGQGVETQYF
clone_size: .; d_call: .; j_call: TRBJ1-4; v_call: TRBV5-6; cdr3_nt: TGTGCCAGCAGCTTGGTACGGGGGGGCGCGTATGAAAAACTGTTTTTT; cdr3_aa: CASSLVRGGAYEKLFF
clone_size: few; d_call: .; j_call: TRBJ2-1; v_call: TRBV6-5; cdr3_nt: TGTGCCAGTCAAGGGGGCAATGAGCAGTTCTTC; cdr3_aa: CASQGGNEQFF
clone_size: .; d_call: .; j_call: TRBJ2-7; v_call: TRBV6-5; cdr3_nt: TGTGCCAGCTCCACAGGGTGGTACGAGCAGTACTTC; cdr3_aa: CASSTGWYEQYF
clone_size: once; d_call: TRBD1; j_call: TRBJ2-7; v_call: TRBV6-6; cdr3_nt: TGTGCCAGCACCAAACTCCGGGACAGCTACGAGCAGTACTTC; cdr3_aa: CASTKLRDSYEQYF
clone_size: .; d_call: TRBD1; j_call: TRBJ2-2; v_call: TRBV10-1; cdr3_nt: TGCGCCAGCAGGGACAGGGGGCATCCCGGGGAGCTGTTTTTT; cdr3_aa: CASRDRGHPGELFF
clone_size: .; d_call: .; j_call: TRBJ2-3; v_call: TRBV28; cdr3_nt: TGTGCCAGCAGTCGTCCTTGGGGTGGGGGGAGCACAGATACGCAGTATTTT; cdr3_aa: CASSRPWGGGSTDTQYF
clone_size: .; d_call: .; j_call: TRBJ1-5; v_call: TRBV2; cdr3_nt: TGTGCCAGCAGTGAATCCAGGGAAGGTCAGCCCCAGCATTTT; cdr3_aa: CASSESREGQPQHF
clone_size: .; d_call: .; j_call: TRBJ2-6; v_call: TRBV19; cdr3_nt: TGTGCCAGTAGCCACTGGGCCAACGTCCTGACTTTC; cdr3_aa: CASSHWANVLTF
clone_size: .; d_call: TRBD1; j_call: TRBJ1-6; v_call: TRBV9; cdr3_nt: TGTGCCAGCAGCTCAGGGACAGGGAATTCACCCCTCCACTTT; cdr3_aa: CASSSGTGNSPLHF
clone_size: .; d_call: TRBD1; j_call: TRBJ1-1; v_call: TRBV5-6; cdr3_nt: TGTGCCAGCAGCTTGTGGACAGGGGGGAACACTGAAGCTTTCTTT; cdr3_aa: CASSLWTGGNTEAFF